The rows below give T cell receptor beta chains drawn from one sample of a study of cytomegalovirus exposure and HLA in healthy donors. Measured with immunoSEQ multiplex PCR; TCRdb has only the in-frame clones, and not every one. Here the sample spans about 190,000 clones, 70% to 90% being singletons. The specimen sequenced was PBMCs. The receptor set was obtained from a woman in her late teens or twenties in good health and CMV-seronegative. Both conserved end residues are part of each CDR3. The D gene is left open where the match is weak. The listing skips clone size in some rows; elsewhere it reads once, few, many or a size class.

clone_size d_call j_call v_call cdr3_aa cdr3_nt
NA NA TRBJ1-5 TRBV30 CAWAGDSNQPQHF TGTGCCTGGGCCGGGGATAGCAATCAGCCCCAGCATTTT
NA TRBD1 TRBJ1-5 TRBV4-1 CASSREPGQTHQPQHF TGCGCCAGCAGCCGAGAGCCGGGACAGACTCATCAGCCCCAGCATTTT
NA NA TRBJ1-2 TRBV7-9 CASSLWGVAPLGYTF TGTGCCAGCAGCTTATGGGGGGTAGCGCCCCTTGGCTACACCTTC
NA TRBD1 TRBJ1-4 TRBV5-1 CASSLYGTGVEKLFF TGCGCCAGCAGTCTTTACGGGACAGGGGTTGAAAAACTGTTTTTT
NA NA TRBJ2-1 TRBV10-3 CAISVEGQFEYNEQFF TGTGCCATCAGTGTGGAGGGACAGTTTGAATACAATGAGCAGTTCTTC
NA TRBD1 TRBJ2-1 TRBV25-1 CASSGAGTGGFEQFF TGTGCCAGCAGTGGGGCCGGGACAGGGGGGTTTGAGCAGTTCTTC
NA TRBD1 TRBJ1-3 TRBV25-1 CASSYGQGRTIYF TGTGCCAGCAGTTACGGACAGGGGAGAACCATATATTTT
NA TRBD2 TRBJ2-1 TRBV27 CASRISGGRNNEQFF TGTGCCAGCAGAATCAGCGGGGGGAGAAACAATGAGCAGTTCTTC
NA NA TRBJ1-6 TRBV6-5 CASSPGLNSPLHF TGTGCCAGCAGTCCGGGATTAAATTCACCCCTCCACTTT
NA NA TRBJ1-1 TRBV29-1 CSVEDLFRPGDTEAFF TGCAGCGTTGAAGATCTTTTCCGTCCAGGGGACACTGAAGCTTTCTTT
NA TRBD1 TRBJ2-4 TRBV29-1 CSVGTGRDIQYF TGCAGCGTGGGGACAGGGAGAGACATTCAGTACTTC
once NA TRBJ2-5 TRBV11-2 CASSLVAGVETQYF TGTGCCAGCAGCTTAGTCGCGGGCGTAGAGACCCAGTACTTC
NA TRBD2 TRBJ2-1 TRBV29-1 CSVRRATSGGPTNYNEQFF TGCAGCGTTCGTCGGGCTACTAGCGGGGGCCCTACAAATTACAATGAGCAGTTCTTC
NA TRBD1 TRBJ2-1 TRBV4-1 CASSQGQGGSNEQFF TGCGCCAGCAGCCAAGGACAGGGGGGATCCAATGAGCAGTTCTTC
NA TRBD1 TRBJ2-3 TRBV27 CASSFGQVGDTQYF TGTGCCAGCAGTTTCGGACAGGTTGGGGATACGCAGTATTTT
NA TRBD2 TRBJ2-5 TRBV5-4 CASSIGTSGVQETQYF TGTGCCAGCAGCATCGGGACTAGCGGAGTCCAAGAGACCCAGTACTTC
NA NA TRBJ2-7 TRBV2 CASSQQGYEQYF TGTGCCAGCAGTCAGCAGGGTTACGAGCAGTACTTC
NA TRBD1 TRBJ1-5 TRBV19 CASRERGRGNQPQHF TGTGCCAGTAGGGAAAGGGGCAGGGGGAACCAGCCCCAGCATTTT
few TRBD2 TRBJ2-7 TRBV6-6 CATSRGEAYEQYF TGTGCCACCAGCCGGGGGGAAGCCTACGAGCAGTACTTC
once TRBD2 TRBJ2-1 TRBV7-2 CASSLAEGLASYNEQFF TGTGCCAGCAGCTTAGCTGAGGGACTAGCGAGCTACAATGAGCAGTTCTTC
NA TRBD1 TRBJ2-5 TRBV2 CASNTGVEETQYF TGTGCCAGCAATACAGGGGTGGAGGAGACCCAGTACTTC
NA NA TRBJ2-4 TRBV29-1 CSVVSDSKNIQYF TGCAGCGTTGTATCGGACTCCAAAAACATTCAGTACTTC
NA TRBD2 TRBJ2-7 TRBV28 CASSLVGGLGSYEQYF TGTGCCAGCAGTTTAGTCGGGGGGTTGGGTTCTTACGAGCAGTACTTC
NA NA TRBJ2-7 TRBV27 CASSLSSAVRGLYEQYF TGTGCCAGCAGTTTATCGTCGGCAGTCAGGGGTTTGTACGAGCAGTACTTC
NA TRBD1 TRBJ2-7 TRBV19 CASSPGQGYPYEQYF TGTGCCAGTAGTCCTGGACAGGGGTACCCCTACGAGCAGTACTTC
NA NA TRBJ2-7 TRBV18 CASSPRGGAYEQYF TGTGCCAGCTCACCACGCGGCGGAGCCTACGAGCAGTACTTC
once TRBD2 TRBJ2-5 TRBV6-1 CASPPGGSPAKTQYF TGTGCCAGCCCACCGGGGGGATCTCCGGCGAAGACCCAGTACTTC
NA NA TRBJ1-2 TRBV29-1 CSVGQVYGYTF TGCAGCGTTGGGCAGGTCTATGGCTACACCTTC
NA TRBD2 TRBJ2-1 TRBV19 CAIHPGSGSLNRNEQFF TGTGCCATTCACCCGGGTAGCGGGAGCTTGAATAGGAATGAGCAGTTCTTC
once NA TRBJ1-1 TRBV7-6 CASSFTVNTEAFF TGTGCCAGCAGCTTCACAGTTAACACTGAAGCTTTCTTT